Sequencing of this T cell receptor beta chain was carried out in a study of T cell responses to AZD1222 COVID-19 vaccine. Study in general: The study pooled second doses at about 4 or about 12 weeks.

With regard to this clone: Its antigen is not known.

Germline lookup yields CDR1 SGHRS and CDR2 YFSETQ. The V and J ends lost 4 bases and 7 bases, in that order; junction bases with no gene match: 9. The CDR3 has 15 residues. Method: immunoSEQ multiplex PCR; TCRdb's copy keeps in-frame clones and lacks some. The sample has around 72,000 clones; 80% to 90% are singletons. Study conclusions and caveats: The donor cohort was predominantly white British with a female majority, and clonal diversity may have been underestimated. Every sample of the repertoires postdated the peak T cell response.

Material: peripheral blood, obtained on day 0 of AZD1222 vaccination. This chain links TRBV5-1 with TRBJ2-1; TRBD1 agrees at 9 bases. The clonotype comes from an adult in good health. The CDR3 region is CASSPRTGVGNEQFF. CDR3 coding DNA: TGCGCCAGCAGCCCACGGACAGGGGTCGGGAATGAGCAGTTCTTC.